This TCR beta chain was identified during a study of vaccination effects on CD4 cells after COVID-19 (dated by TCRdb to 2021 to 2024). Some background on the complete study: In the ViraFEST assay, PBMC were stimulated with viral peptide pools, and antigen-specific CD4+ T cell clonotypes were then identified by expansion using TCR sequencing. Some 2 million PBMC per well were cultured with approximately 10 ug/ml peptides in IMDM containing approximately 4.7% human AB serum, about 10 IU/ml IL-2 and gentamicin. Across the study, the median time from the second dose to post-vaccine sampling was 72 days (range 14 to 241). In the study, cultures from other donors were sequenced using the Oncomine TCR Beta short-read assay on an Illumina iSeq 100. After vaccination, three convalescent patients were sampled both early (day +14) and late (day +241, +227, +161 respectively). SARS-CoV-2 spike-specific CD4+ TCR repertoires from before and after mRNA vaccination were compared in COVID-19 convalescent patients and in infection-naive vaccine recipients. Altogether, around eleven COVID-19 convalescent patients and 4 SARS-CoV-2-naive healthy vaccine recipients made up the full study. Beyond this particular receptor, the publication reports: In convalescent patients, the post-vaccine spike-reactive repertoire was composed mainly of new vaccine-induced clones that were largely distinct from infection-induced clones. Clones induced by infection and clones induced by vaccination both contracted markedly at late timepoints after vaccination, which fits with T cell responses waning over time. The study was limited by a small number of convalescent patients and lacked early post-infection timepoints.

A remark on this clone: Its antigen is currently not known. One base away there is no much larger clone; base qualities are not given.

The library relied on the immunoSEQ multiplex PCR assay. DNA from the cultured and isolated CD4+ T cells underwent TCR beta CDR3 sequencing. Per the original workflow: Non-productive TCR sequences were discarded, and reads were trimmed to the CDR3 region, with only CDR3s of 7 or more amino acids retained. Antigen-specific clonotypes were identified with the MANAFEST web app by comparing expansion in peptide wells against reference cultures. Positive clones required FDR<0.05 expansion versus reference and all other wells, odds ratio above 5, and frequency above 0.1% in two replicate wells. Clonotypes significantly expanded in SARS-CoV-2 spike wells and in at least one common cold coronavirus spike condition were defined as cross-reactive. CDR3 similarity was assessed by Levenshtein distance with the stringdist R package, and unrooted trees were built with ape in R 3.6.1. Drawn from immuneACCESS, this table holds only the in-frame rearrangements with V and J called that TCRdb kept. Clones are partly lost; checked studies trace under half to an unresolved V gene and leave the rest unexplained. D and trimming come from the DNA, and the V and J calls and clone size come from that table. The sample yields tens of thousands of clones; around 80% were counted once. 3% to 4.5% of the sample goes to the ten largest clones.

After more than nine days of culture, CD4+ T cells were isolated with the EasySep CD4+ T cell isolation kit. Convalescent patients had PCR-confirmed SARS-CoV-2 infection between March and December 2020, before Alpha, Beta and Delta variants emerged in the United States. Each participant got two doses of an mRNA SARS-CoV-2 vaccine, either BNT162b2 or mRNA-1273. Half of the culture medium was replaced with fresh IL-2-containing medium on days 3 and 7. Unless noted otherwise, every peptide stimulation condition was grown in triplicate wells. PBMC were separated from whole blood using Ficoll-Paque Plus gradient centrifugation and were then either cryopreserved at -140C or used fresh. The QIAamp micro DNA kit was used to extract genomic DNA from the cultured CD4+ T cells. From the cysteine through the phenylalanine, the CDR3 covers 13 amino acids. Only the CDR3 DNA is retained, 39 bases long and in frame from the first base. A distance of 13 bases separates the germline ends of V and J, which lose 4 bases and 6 bases respectively. CDR1 and CDR2, per the germline V gene, are SGDLS and YYNGEE.

The sequence was collected from a human donor who had a prior SARS-CoV-2 infection. The sample in question was CD4+ T cells from PBMCs cultured without peptide, obtained after COVID-19 vaccination. Recombination connected TRBV9 to TRBJ1-2, with the D segment identity uncertain. The nucleotide sequence reads as follows: TGTGCCAGCAGCCCCCGTTCAACCCATGGCTACACCTTC. This is translated as CASSPRSTHGYTF.